There are many counts of the clone carrying this T cell receptor beta chain. Its antigen remains unidentified. The data were obtained in a study of T cells in Graves' hyperthyroidism and ophthalmopathy. Whole-study results and caveats: Ophthalmopathy was model-predicted a median approximately 6.4 months pre-onset. Stable hyperthyroidism was separated from ophthalmopathy by a model based on 13 V-J features.

A patient was excluded if there was uncontrolled infection, other autoimmune disease, pregnancy or lactation. Used for diagnoses were clinical symptoms, serum thyroxine and TRAb, thyroid ultrasound and orbital computed tomography. This CDR3 region has 13 residues. The V gene lost 2 bases and the J gene lost 3 bases, with 11 bases spanning the gap. Germline lookup yields CDR1 DFQATT and CDR2 SNEGSKA (reference sequence). RNA transcripts gave rise to amplified TCR beta CDR3 regions. RT-PCR in the first round (using the HTBI primer set) targeted the TCR CDR3. TCRdb redid the calling of the multiplex PCR reads with MiXCR, one entry per CDR3 protein. The sample carries roughly 290,000 distinct CDR3 sequences, over 15% recorded once.

V usage is TRBV20-1 and J usage is TRBJ2-7; D uncertain. Sample: blood. The TCR sequence derives from a woman aged 55 to 70 with Graves' ophthalmopathy. CDR3 protein: CSARTLLLYEQYF. As DNA, the CDR3 is TGCAGTGCTAGAACCCTCTTACTCTACGAGCAGTACTTC.